One and the same sample provided the 17 T cell receptor beta chains below, sequenced in a study of T cell responses to AZD1222 COVID-19 vaccine. The repertoire was sequenced with immunoSEQ multiplex PCR; TCRdb's copy has only in-frame clones and lacks some. The table lists about 45,000 clones, around 80% of them singletons. Sequencing was performed on peripheral blood, taken 28 days after the second AZD1222 dose. These receptors came from an adult who received the AZD1222 COVID-19 vaccine.

The gene calls are TRBV29-1 and TRBJ1-2; tentatively, D is TRBD1 (6 bases). V gave up 5 bases and J gave up 7 bases, with 17 bases separating them. The CDR3 length is 13 residues. CDR1 is SQVTM and CDR2 is ANQGSEA in the germline V gene. The CDR3 sequence is CSVTGAPLGGYTF. CDR3 nucleotide sequence: TGCAGCGTTACGGGGGCTCCGCTCGGTGGCTACACCTTC.

The chain is built from TRBV6-5 and TRBJ2-2, with D possibly TRBD1 on 5 matching bases. The germline gives CDR1 MNHEY, CDR2 SVGAGI. The CDR3 length is 15 residues. With 6 bases removed from V and 4 bases from J, the gap between germline ends came to 15 bases. The CDR3 loop is CASRKEDTFTGELFF. CDR3 nucleotide sequence: TGTGCCAGCAGAAAAGAGGACACCTTCACCGGGGAGCTGTTTTTT.

This chain joins TRBV19 and TRBJ2-7; TRBD2 is a possible D gene (7 bases). The CDR3 consists of 14 residues. Germline CDR1 LNHDA, CDR2 SQIVND (reference sequence). The ends were cut back, 3 bases at V and 1 base at J, with 10 bases in the middle. This CDR3 reads CASSMRGPSYEQYF. CDR3 nucleotides: TGTGCCAGTAGTATGCGGGGGCCATCCTACGAGCAGTACTTC.

The chain has TRBV29-1 and TRBJ1-1, with 8 nucleotides matching TRBD1. Germline V gives CDR1 SQVTM, CDR2 ANQGSEA. There are 13 residues in the CDR3. The trim removed 2 bases at V and 2 bases at J, leaving 1 base unmatched. This CDR3 is CSVEPGGNTEAFF. The CDR3 nucleotides read TGCAGCGTTGAACCAGGGGGCAACACTGAAGCTTTCTTT.

The chain is built from TRBV19 and TRBJ2-5; a possible D gene is TRBD1 (6 bases). This CDR3 is built from 18 residues. Germline lookup yields CDR1 LNHDA and CDR2 SQIVND (reference sequence). V dropped 3 bases and J dropped 0 bases, with 20 bases sitting between them. The CDR3 DNA reads TGTGCCAGTAGTATCGTCTTACCGGTCCGGGACAACCAAGAGACCCAGTACTTC. It translates to CASSIVLPVRDNQETQYF.

The rearrangement joins TRBV5-1 to TRBJ1-3; D gene unclear. This CDR3 contains 14 residues. Germline V CDR1 and CDR2: SGHRS, YFSETQ. Trimming cost V 0 bases and J 2 bases, with 6 bases left between them. In DNA, the CDR3 is TGCGCCAGCAGCTTGGGTGCTACTGGAAACACCATATATTTT. This sequence encodes CASSLGATGNTIYF.

This chain connects TRBV28 to TRBJ2-7, with 10 bases fitting TRBD1. Germline loops: CDR1 MDHEN, CDR2 SYDVKM. The CDR3 contains 15 residues. The V and J ends lost 1 base and 3 bases, in that order; junction bases with no gene match: 3. This chain's CDR3 is CASSLSGQGGYEQYF. DNA for the CDR3: TGTGCCAGCAGTTTATCTGGACAGGGGGGCTACGAGCAGTACTTC. The full variable domain, its missing parts supplied by reference TRBV28 and TRBJ2-7, is DVKVTQSSRYLVKRTGEKVFLECVQDMDHENMFWYRQDPGLGLRLIYFSYDVKMKEKGDIPEGYSVSREKKERFSLILESASTNQTSMYLCASSLSGQGGYEQYFGPGTRLTVT.

The chain uses TRBV3-1 (or the pseudogene TRBV3-2) and TRBJ2-4; possibly TRBD1 for D (6 bases). Trimming stripped 6 bases from V and 5 bases from J, with 11 bases between. CDR1 is LGHDT, CDR2 YNNKEL, per germline (reference sequence). The CDR3 covers 13 residues. The CDR3 region has the DNA TGTGCCAGCAGGAGGGGGACGCAAAACATTCAGTACTTC. As protein: CASRRGTQNIQYF.

The genes are TRBV20-1 and TRBJ1-1, with a possible D match to TRBD1 (5 bases). V was clipped by 6 bases and J by 10 bases, with 15 bases between them. The CDR3 sequence is 11 residues long. CDR1 DFQATT and CDR2 SNEGSKA come from the germline V gene (reference sequence). CDR3 bases: TGCAGTGCCCGCCTCGGACAAGCAGCTTTCTTT. Its translation is CSARLGQAAFF.

A few counts support this clone. The rearrangement links TRBV5-1 to TRBJ2-7, with 8 bases identical to TRBD1. Germline V gene lookup returns CDR1 SGHRS and CDR2 YFSETQ. This CDR3 spans 16 amino acids. J lost 3 bases, V lost 0 bases, and 8 bases had no gene match. The CDR3 protein is CASSLALGQGGYEQYF. For the CDR3, the DNA is TGCGCCAGCAGCTTGGCATTAGGACAGGGCGGCTACGAGCAGTACTTC.

This chain uses TRBV14 with TRBJ2-7; D unresolved. Germline CDR1 and CDR2: SGHDN and FVKESK. The V gene lost 1 base and the J gene lost 2 bases, with 9 bases spanning the gap. This CDR3 spans 14 amino acids. The CDR3 DNA reads as TGTGCCAGCAGCCAAGTTGGACGGGCCTACGAGCAGTACTTC. It specifies CASSQVGRAYEQYF.

The chain is built from TRBV6-5 and TRBJ1-1; 11 positions match TRBD1. This CDR3 contains 15 residues. Per germline, CDR1 MNHEY and CDR2 SVGAGI. The J segment lost 6 bases and the V segment lost 4 bases, leaving 7 bases of the junction unmatched. For the CDR3, the DNA is TGTGCCAGCAGTTCGCCGGGACAGGGGGGATCTGAAGCTTTCTTT. It yields the protein CASSSPGQGGSEAFF.

This sequence joins TRBV24-1 and TRBJ2-7; D ambiguous. Looked up from germline, CDR1 is KGHDR and CDR2 is SFDVKD. The CDR3 length is 16 residues. Trimming cost V 3 bases and J 4 bases, with 18 bases left between them. CDR3 DNA sequence: TGTGCCACCAGTGATACCACGCCGGAGTCAGTATACGAGCAGTACTTC. Its translation: CATSDTTPESVYEQYF.

The chain joins TRBV27 to TRBJ1-2; 9 positions agree with TRBD1. Germline CDR1 MNHEY, CDR2 SMNVEV (reference sequence). The CDR3 spans 14 residues. J gave up 2 bases and V 6 bases, and 4 bases lay outside the gene matches. The CDR3 loop is CASSLGTGNYGYTF. CDR3 in DNA: TGTGCCAGCAGCCTCGGGACAGGGAACTATGGCTACACCTTC.

The V call is TRBV3-1 (or the pseudogene TRBV3-2), the J call TRBJ1-2; no clear D gene. V lost 5 bases to trimming and J lost 7 bases, with 14 bases between them. Germline lookup yields CDR1 LGHDT and CDR2 YNNKEL (reference sequence). This CDR3 has 13 residues. For the CDR3, the DNA is TGTGCCAGCAGCTCTCCCGCTGGGCGTGGCTACACCTTC. It codes for CASSSPAGRGYTF.

The rearrangement uses TRBV19 and TRBJ2-7, with 7 bases that match TRBD1. The length of the CDR3 is 15 residues. After removal of 1 base from V and 6 bases from J, the junction contained 9 bases not matched to a gene. From germline, CDR1 is LNHDA and CDR2 SQIVND (reference sequence). As DNA, the CDR3 is TGTGCCAGTAGTATAGCGACAGGGTCCTTCGCCGAGCAGTACTTC. Translated: CASSIATGSFAEQYF.

The V gene is TRBV24-1, the J gene TRBJ2-3; TRBD2 matches at 15 bases. The V segment lost 4 bases and the J segment 6 bases; nucleotides outside the gene matches: 7. The germline V gene has CDR1 KGHDR and CDR2 SFDVKD. CDR3 length: 17 amino acids. The CDR3 is CATSDPGLAGGPDTQYF. CDR3 bases: TGTGCCACCAGTGACCCGGGACTAGCGGGGGGCCCTGATACGCAGTATTTT.